This entry describes one T cell receptor (beta chain). This CDR3 has 14 residues. V was cut by 5 bases and J by 9 bases, with 17 bases left in between. Looked up from germline, CDR1 is SEHNR and CDR2 is FQNEAQ (reference sequence). The PCR used 60 Vbeta and 13 Jbeta primers. The protocol was immunoSEQ multiplex PCR, while the TCRdb copy is restricted to in-frame clones and leaves out a portion. The sample holds some 150,000 clones, around three quarters seen once. The data were taken from a study of cytomegalovirus exposure and HLA in healthy donors. Input material: PBMCs. This chain joins TRBV7-9 and TRBJ1-5; D might be TRBD1 (5 bases). The sequence derives from a man aged 40-49 years in good health and CMV-seronegative. CDR3 sequence: CASSPGDSLRPQHF. CDR3 coding DNA: TGTGCCAGCAGCCCCGGAGACAGCTTGAGGCCCCAGCATTTT.